Shown below are 26 T cell receptor beta chains from a single sample sequenced in a study of T-cell memory formation after mild COVID-19. TCRdb independently ran MiXCR on the 5' RACE reads; one entry per CDR3 protein. This sample has around 510,000 distinct CDR3 sequences, with roughly 21% found just once. What was sequenced was PBMCs or a T cell subset sorted from them (not recorded which). These receptors came from an adult woman who had mild COVID-19 (a few samples of this study predate the infection). Cell type and time point are not known.

The CDR3 region is CASSTDTRDYEQYF. Here the CDR3 DNA reads TGTGCCAGCAGTACGGACACCCGGGACTACGAGCAGTACTTC. This chain uses TRBV6-5 with TRBJ2-7; D possibly uses TRBD1 or TRBD2 (5 bases each). Per germline, CDR1 MNHEY and CDR2 SVGAGI. V was clipped by 5 bases and J by 3 bases, with 14 bases between them. The CDR3 runs 14 residues.

The chain links TRBV5-1 to TRBJ2-2; TRBD1 might be the D (5 bases). The CDR3 contains 19 residues. Germline CDR1 and CDR2: SGHRS and YFSETQ. Trimming shortened V by 4 bases and J by 6 bases, and 28 bases separated the two germline ends. The DNA of the CDR3 is TGCGCCAGCAGCCATATGACAGCCCACCTGGCCTTTGGGGCCGGGGAGCTGTTTTTT. It yields the protein CASSHMTAHLAFGAGELFF.

In this sample, this clonotype turned up a few times. The rearrangement links TRBV29-1 to TRBJ2-2; tentative D call: TRBD1 (6 bases). Trimming stripped 0 bases from V and 6 bases from J, with 14 bases between. The CDR3 covers 15 residues. The V gene's germline CDR1 is SQVTM and CDR2 ANQGSEA. For the CDR3, the DNA is TGCAGCGTTGAAGATCTTAGGGGGACGCCCGGGGAGCTGTTTTTT. Its translation: CSVEDLRGTPGELFF.

This chain joins TRBV20-1 and TRBJ1-2, with TRBD1 matching 10 bases. CDR1 and CDR2 from the germline V gene are DFQATT and SNEGSKA (reference sequence). Unmatched junction bases numbered 12, after V lost 4 bases and J lost 10 bases. This CDR3 comprises 14 residues. The CDR3 is CSANRGQGFVDYTF. Written as DNA, the CDR3 is TGCAGTGCTAACCGGGGACAGGGGTTCGTTGACTACACCTTC.

This clonotype appeared a few times. J is TRBJ2-2 and V is TRBV4-2; D call uncertain. The germline gives CDR1 LGHNA, CDR2 YNFKEQ. The CDR3 contains 17 residues. V lost 0 bases, J lost 4 bases, and 15 bases lay in between. CDR3 DNA: TGTGCCAGCAGCCAAGATCCCGGCAGGATGCCCACCGGGGAGCTGTTTTTT. Protein: CASSQDPGRMPTGELFF.

The J gene is TRBJ2-1, the V gene TRBV12-3 or TRBV12-4; D perhaps matches TRBD1 (6 bases). With 6 bases removed from V and 7 bases from J, the gap between germline ends came to 16 bases. This CDR3 contains 14 residues. In DNA, the CDR3 is TGTGCCAGCAGCTCGACAGGAACCTGGAATGAGCAGTTCTTC. Amino acids: CASSSTGTWNEQFF.

The chain has TRBV12-3 or TRBV12-4 and TRBJ1-2; 7 bases fit TRBD1. This CDR3 spans 14 amino acids. Germline trimming cut 7 bases from V and 2 bases from J; bases unmatched to any gene: 7. CDR3 DNA: TGTGCCAGCACTTGGGGACAGATAAACTATGGCTACACCTTC. Amino acid sequence: CASTWGQINYGYTF.

V is TRBV4-2 and J is TRBJ2-1; 10 positions agree with TRBD2. Germline V gives CDR1 LGHNA, CDR2 YNFKEQ. The J segment lost 4 bases and the V segment lost 0 bases, leaving 0 bases of the junction unmatched. The CDR3 runs 15 residues. The CDR3 sequence is CASSQEAGGYNEQFF. The CDR3, as DNA: TGTGCCAGCAGCCAAGAAGCGGGGGGGTACAATGAGCAGTTCTTC.

This chain links TRBV5-1 with TRBJ2-2, with D perhaps TRBD2 (6 bases). Germline CDR1 and CDR2: SGHRS and YFSETQ. V dropped 4 bases and J dropped 3 bases, with 13 bases sitting between them. CDR3 length equals 15 residues. CDR3 loop: CASSMDYGDTGELFF. CDR3 in DNA: TGCGCCAGCAGCATGGACTATGGGGACACCGGGGAGCTGTTTTTT.

The chain employs TRBV9 and TRBJ2-1; D unresolved. This CDR3 region has 15 residues. In germline, CDR1 is SGDLS, CDR2 YYNGEE. V lost 0 bases and J lost 0, with 7 bases in between. CDR3 residues: CASSVGGISYNEQFF. The CDR3 bases are TGTGCCAGCAGCGTAGGGGGAATCTCCTACAATGAGCAGTTCTTC.

The chain recombines TRBV20-1 with TRBJ2-1, with a weak D call TRBD2 (6 bases). CDR1 is DFQATT, CDR2 SNEGSKA, per germline (reference sequence). This CDR3 has 14 residues. Trimming removed 2 bases from V and 3 bases from J, with 11 bases in between. CDR3 residues: CSARTGTLYNEQFF. CDR3 sequence (DNA): TGCAGTGCTAGAACCGGGACTCTCTACAATGAGCAGTTCTTC.

This clonotype occurred a few times. The chain employs TRBV6-1 and TRBJ2-1; the match to TRBD2 covers 7 bases. Germline values: CDR1 MNHNS, CDR2 SASEGT. J lost 5 bases, V lost 1 base, and 8 bases had no gene match. This CDR3 is built from 16 residues. The CDR3 region is CASSEGGGRLDNEQFF. Here the CDR3 DNA reads TGTGCCAGCAGTGAAGGGGGGGGGAGACTGGACAATGAGCAGTTCTTC.

The genes are TRBV7-9 and TRBJ1-2; D is unclear. V gave up 4 bases and J gave up 6 bases, with 21 bases separating them. The CDR3 spans 16 residues. CDR1 and CDR2 from the germline V gene are SEHNR and FQNEAQ (reference sequence). CDR3 amino acids: CASSSPREERIHGYTF. The DNA for the CDR3 is TGTGCCAGCAGCTCTCCCAGAGAAGAGAGGATCCATGGCTACACCTTC.

This clonotype was seen a few times. This chain joins TRBV29-1 and TRBJ2-5; D possibly corresponds to TRBD2 (6 bases). Germline lookup yields CDR1 SQVTM and CDR2 ANQGSEA. V was trimmed by 6 bases and J by 1 base, leaving 15 bases between them. This CDR3 contains 14 residues. The CDR3 region is CSVPRVGGQETQYF. The CDR3 DNA follows: TGCAGCGTACCGCGGGTGGGGGGCCAAGAGACCCAGTACTTC.

This chain connects TRBV29-1 to TRBJ1-2; perhaps TRBD1 as D (6 bases). There are 14 residues in the CDR3. Germline-derived CDR1 and CDR2 are SQVTM and ANQGSEA. Between the trimmed V and J ends, which lost 1 base and 1 base, there was a span of 10 bases. The CDR3 region is CSVEGTAHNYGYTF. The DNA for the CDR3 is TGCAGCGTTGAAGGGACAGCGCATAACTATGGCTACACCTTC.

This clonotype showed up just a few times. The rearrangement uses TRBV4-1 and TRBJ2-2, with D possibly TRBD2 on 6 matching bases. Germline V gives CDR1 MGHRA, CDR2 YSYEKL. Trimming took off 3 bases at V and 0 bases at J, with 11 bases between the two ends. The CDR3 has 16 residues. The CDR3: CASSHAGGTNTGELFF. The CDR3 nucleotides are TGCGCCAGCAGCCATGCCGGCGGGACGAACACCGGGGAGCTGTTTTTT.

The chain employs TRBV29-1 and TRBJ2-2; 11 bases map to TRBD1. The junction had 10 bases not matched to a gene; V was cut back by 7 bases and J by 6 bases. From germline, CDR1 is SQVTM and CDR2 ANQGSEA. The CDR3 is 15 amino acids. CDR3 nucleotides: TGCAGCGCAACGCCCGGGACAGGGGGATCCGGGGAGCTGTTTTTT. Protein product: CSATPGTGGSGELFF.

This clonotype was observed a handful of times. V is TRBV29-1 and J is TRBJ2-2, with D unclear. The CDR3 sequence is 11 residues long. Deletions cut 2 bases from V and 5 bases from J, with 3 bases between. Germline lookup yields CDR1 SQVTM and CDR2 ANQGSEA. The CDR3 nucleotides read TGCAGCGTTGAAAGGACCGGGGAGCTGTTTTTT. As protein: CSVERTGELFF.

This clonotype was seen more than once but under ten times. The chain uses TRBV7-9 and TRBJ1-5; TRBD1 agrees at 8 bases. Germline CDR1 reads SEHNR; CDR2 reads FQNEAQ (reference sequence). The CDR3 length is 14 residues. V lost 1 base and J lost 9; bases outside the gene matches: 5. The CDR3 DNA reads TGTGCCAGCAGCTTAGGACAGGGGAGAAGGCCCCAGCATTTT. The encoded protein is CASSLGQGRRPQHF. The full variable domain, completed using reference TRBV7-9 and TRBJ1-5, is DTGVSQNPRHKITKRGQNVTFRCDPISEHNRLYWYRQTLGQGPEFLTYFQNEAQLEKSRLLSDRFSAERPKGSFSTLEIQRTEQGDSAMYLCASSLGQGRRPQHFGDGTRLSIL.

The genes are TRBV7-3 and TRBJ2-3, with a tentative D call TRBD2 (6 bases). The germline V gene has CDR1 SGHTA and CDR2 FQGTGA. This CDR3 contains 14 residues. Trimming removed 2 bases at V and 9 bases at J, with 15 bases between. The CDR3, as DNA: TGTGCCAGCAGCTTAGGCGGTTCGGCGGGAACGCAGTATTTT. It yields the protein CASSLGGSAGTQYF.

This clonotype has only a few counts. This rearrangement joins TRBV5-1 to TRBJ2-5; a possible D gene is TRBD2 (6 bases). The germline V and J ends were trimmed by 0 bases and 2 bases, with 11 bases remaining between them. The CDR3 is made up of 15 amino acids. Germline V lookup: CDR1 SGHRS, CDR2 YFSETQ. The CDR3 region has the DNA TGCGCCAGCAGCTTGGTCGGGGGAATTCAAGAGACCCAGTACTTC. Its translation: CASSLVGGIQETQYF.

This clonotype appeared a few times. The CDR3 spells CATSRGSLLAGENEQYF. Written as DNA, the CDR3 is TGTGCCACCAGCAGAGGGTCGTTGCTAGCGGGAGAGAACGAGCAGTACTTC. The V gene is TRBV15, the J gene TRBJ2-7, with 10 bases that match TRBD2. The germline gives CDR1 LNHNV, CDR2 YYDKDF (reference sequence). CDR3 length: 17 residues. The J segment lost 5 bases and the V segment lost 1 base, leaving 11 bases of the junction unmatched. Full variable domain (rest looked up from reference TRBV15 and TRBJ2-7): DAMVIQNPRYQVTQFGKPVTLSCSQTLNHNVMYWYQQKSSQAPKLLFHYYDKDFNNEADTPDNFQSRRPNTSFCFLDIRSPGLGDTAMYLCATSRGSLLAGENEQYFGPGTRLTVT.

This clonotype has at least ten counts. The chain has TRBV12-3 or TRBV12-4 and TRBJ2-4, with D unresolved. Trimming pared 4 bases from V and 1 base from J, leaving 17 bases between. CDR3 size: 17 residues. Here the CDR3 reads CASSSHDPRLAKNIQYF. The CDR3 DNA is TGTGCCAGCAGTTCGCACGATCCGCGTTTGGCCAAAAACATTCAGTACTTC.

Turning to this clonotype: The junction and the germline gene differ at one end; a read error may be behind it. The V gene is TRBV27, the J gene TRBJ2-5, with TRBD1 matching over 9 bases. The CDR3 has 12 amino acids. Germline V CDR1 and CDR2: MNHEY, SMNVEV (reference sequence). This chain's CDR3 is CASSLGTGTILF. The CDR3 DNA sequence: TGTGCCAGCAGTCTGGGGACAGGGACTATCCTCTTC.

This clonotype has just a few counts. The chain joins TRBV29-1 to TRBJ2-1; tentative D call: TRBD2 (6 bases). The CDR3 is 14 residues long. V was cut by 4 bases and J by 1 base, with 11 bases left in between. Germline assignment: CDR1 SQVTM and CDR2 ANQGSEA. The CDR3 DNA follows: TGCAGCGTTGCCGGGACTGGATCCTACAATGAGCAGTTCTTC. Its translation: CSVAGTGSYNEQFF.

This clonotype appeared a few times. The CDR3 here is CASTSSGGASKNIQYF. The CDR3 DNA sequence: TGTGCCAGCACATCTAGCGGGGGGGCCTCCAAAAACATTCAGTACTTC. This chain connects TRBV12-3 or TRBV12-4 to TRBJ2-4, with 12 bases fitting TRBD2. CDR3 size: 16 residues. After removal of 7 bases from V and 2 bases from J, the junction contained 6 bases not matched to a gene.